This record concerns one T cell receptor beta chain sequence. Treatment meaning: around 19 received Ad26.COV2.S at low or high dose, single or two shots; roughly five received placebo; per-sample allocation not given. Sampling happened 63 days after the first vaccine or placebo injection. This entry belongs to a study of Ad26.COV2.S vaccination and SARS-CoV-2 variants. The CDR3 loop spans 15 amino acids. CDR1 is SGHNT and CDR2 is YYREEE in the germline V gene (reference sequence). Trimming removed 0 bases from V and 4 bases from J, with 14 bases in between. Using immunoSEQ multiplex PCR, the repertoire was profiled, and TCRdb retains in-frame clones only, with some absent. The sample has 300,000 to 500,000 clones; more than 85% are singletons.

The source was peripheral blood, collected in a trial of Ad26.COV2.S vaccine versus placebo. The V call is TRBV5-4, the J call TRBJ2-7; D uncertain. The sequence was obtained from a person between 18 and 65 years old who received the Ad26.COV2.S COVID-19 vaccine or a placebo. The CDR3 loop reads CASSLGWTASYEQYF. Written as DNA, the CDR3 is TGTGCCAGCAGCTTGGGGTGGACGGCGTCGTACGAGCAGTACTTC. The whole variable domain, remainder taken from reference TRBV5-4 and TRBJ2-7, is ETGVTQSPTHLIKTRGQQVTLRCSSQSGHNTVSWYQQALGQGPQFIFQYYREEENGRGNFPPRFSGLQFPNYSSELNVNALELDDSALYLCASSLGWTASYEQYFGPGTRLTVT.